Shown below are 14 T cell receptor beta chains from a single sample sequenced in a study of blood T cell repertoires in COVID-19. Libraries were prepared by immunoSEQ multiplex PCR; TCRdb keeps only in-frame clonotypes and omits some of them. The sample includes just over 650,000 clones, around 89% of them seen just once. Material: peripheral blood. All receptors derive from a woman under 30 with acute or convalescent COVID-19.

The chain employs TRBV10-3 and TRBJ1-2; D perhaps matches TRBD1 (5 bases). The ends were cut back, 0 bases at V and 2 bases at J, with 10 bases in the middle. The germline V gene has CDR1 ENHRY and CDR2 SYGVKD. The CDR3 extends over 15 amino acids. In nucleotides, the CDR3 is TGTGCCATCAGTGAGTCTGGCAGGGCAAACTATGGCTACACCTTC. This codes for CAISESGRANYGYTF.

V gene TRBV2 combines with J gene TRBJ1-4; D is possibly TRBD1 (5 bases). Trimming took 5 bases from V and 5 from J, leaving 12 bases between them. CDR1 is SNHLY and CDR2 is FYNNEI in the germline V gene. CDR3 length: 14 residues. Written as DNA, the CDR3 is TGTGCCAGCAGTAGGGGCGAAAAGAATGAAAAACTGTTTTTT. It encodes CASSRGEKNEKLFF.

The V call is TRBV5-1, the J call TRBJ2-7; weak D call: TRBD1 (5 bases). This CDR3 is built from 14 residues. Trimming cost V 0 bases and J 2 bases, with 9 bases left between them. Looked up from germline, CDR1 is SGHRS and CDR2 is YFSETQ. In nucleotides, the CDR3 is TGCGCCAGCAGCTTGGCCGGCAGGGCCTACGAGCAGTACTTC. Encoded protein: CASSLAGRAYEQYF. Full variable domain (remainder filled in from reference TRBV5-1 and TRBJ2-7): KAGVTQTPRYLIKTRGQQVTLSCSPISGHRSVSWYQQTPGQGLQFLFEYFSETQRNKGNFPGRFSGRQFSNSRSEMNVSTLELGDSALYLCASSLAGRAYEQYFGPGTRLTVT.

This chain connects TRBV2 to TRBJ2-3; TRBD1 matches at 12 bases. The CDR3 extends over 21 amino acids. In germline, CDR1 is SNHLY, CDR2 FYNNEI. Trimming removed 7 bases from V and 6 bases from J; junction bases left unmatched: 26. CDR3 amino acids: CASNSFAVGTGGGKGWDTQYF. CDR3 DNA sequence: TGTGCCAGCAATTCCTTTGCCGTAGGGACAGGGGGCGGTAAGGGCTGGGATACGCAGTATTTT.

The chain carries TRBV19 and TRBJ1-5, with D possibly matching TRBD1 (5 bases). Trimming took off 7 bases at V and 0 bases at J, with 16 bases between the two ends. The CDR3 totals 16 residues. The V gene's germline CDR1 is LNHDA and CDR2 SQIVND (reference sequence). CDR3 sequence: CASNNAGGNSNQPQHF. In DNA form, the CDR3 reads TGTGCCAGTAACAACGCGGGGGGGAATAGCAATCAGCCCCAGCATTTT. The entire variable domain, with the rest obtained from reference TRBV19 and TRBJ1-5, is as follows: DGGITQSPKYLFRKEGQNVTLSCEQNLNHDAMYWYRQDPGQGLRLIYYSQIVNDFQKGDIAEGYSVSREKKESFPLTVTSAQKNPTAFYLCASNNAGGNSNQPQHFGDGTRLSIL.

The genes are TRBV19 and TRBJ1-6; 9 bases align to TRBD1. Germline values: CDR1 LNHDA, CDR2 SQIVND (reference sequence). With V trimmed by 3 bases and J by 6 bases, 6 bases remained unmatched. This CDR3 spans 16 amino acids. DNA of the CDR3: TGTGCCAGTAGTATTTCGGACAGGGGAGGTAATTCACCCCTCCACTTT. Amino acid sequence: CASSISDRGGNSPLHF. Looking up the rest from reference TRBV19 and TRBJ1-6 gives the full variable domain: DGGITQSPKYLFRKEGQNVTLSCEQNLNHDAMYWYRQDPGQGLRLIYYSQIVNDFQKGDIAEGYSVSREKKESFPLTVTSAQKNPTAFYLCASSISDRGGNSPLHFGNGTRLTVT.

The chain has TRBV13 and TRBJ1-1, with D hard to call. Germline CDR1 and CDR2: PRHDT and FYEKMQ (reference sequence). V was shortened by 3 bases and J by 1 base, with 9 bases between the two germline ends. The CDR3 is made up of 14 amino acids. CDR3 DNA: TGTGCCAGCAGCTTTCGCGATTCGAACACTGAAGCTTTCTTT. It specifies CASSFRDSNTEAFF.

The chain recombines TRBV27 with TRBJ2-1; 10 nucleotides align to TRBD1. This CDR3 is built from 15 residues. The germline V gene encodes CDR1 MNHEY and CDR2 SMNVEV (reference sequence). J lost 7 bases, V lost 5 bases, and 8 bases had no gene match. CDR3 coding DNA: TGTGCCAGCAGTACCGGGACAGGGGCGGGGAATGAGCAGTTCTTC. Residues: CASSTGTGAGNEQFF.

This clone was detected only a few times. The chain employs TRBV27 and TRBJ2-3; tentative D call: TRBD1 (5 bases). This CDR3 is built from 14 residues. Germline V CDR1 and CDR2: MNHEY, SMNVEV (reference sequence). V was shortened by 5 bases and J by 6 bases, with 15 bases between the two germline ends. CDR3 sequence: CASSLYPGSDTQYF. CDR3 DNA: TGTGCCAGCAGTCTCTATCCAGGGTCCGATACGCAGTATTTT.

This chain connects TRBV5-1 to TRBJ2-5, with 7 bases aligning to TRBD2. V lost 1 base and J lost 0; bases outside the gene matches: 0. CDR1 is SGHRS, CDR2 YFSETQ, per germline. The CDR3 runs 14 residues. The CDR3 sequence: CASSLRGDQETQYF. CDR3 bases: TGCGCCAGCAGCTTGCGGGGGGACCAAGAGACCCAGTACTTC.

This CDR3 reads CATSRPDRLVGYTF. In DNA, the CDR3 is TGTGCCACCAGCAGACCAGACAGGTTGGTTGGCTACACCTTC. The V gene is TRBV15, the J gene TRBJ1-2; possible D gene TRBD1, 6 bases. The CDR3 contains 14 residues. Germline lookup yields CDR1 LNHNV and CDR2 YYDKDF (reference sequence). V gave up 2 bases and J gave up 7 bases, with 14 bases separating them.

The J gene is TRBJ1-2, the V gene TRBV7-2; D gene ambiguous. Germline CDR1 SGHTA, CDR2 FQGNSA. This CDR3 is 16 amino acids long. The V end was cut by 0 bases, the J end by 0 bases, with 11 bases between. CDR3 coding DNA: TGTGCCAGCAGCTTAGCGCGTGGCGGATCTAACTATGGCTACACCTTC. Its translation is CASSLARGGSNYGYTF.

The chain is built from TRBV9 and TRBJ1-4; possible D gene TRBD1, 6 bases. The CDR3 is made up of 15 amino acids. V gave up 4 bases and J gave up 2 bases, with 12 bases separating them. The germline V gene encodes CDR1 SGDLS and CDR2 YYNGEE. The CDR3 spells CASSPTTGTNEKLFF. DNA for the CDR3: TGTGCCAGCAGCCCAACTACAGGGACTAATGAAAAACTGTTTTTT.

The rearrangement uses TRBV10-3 and TRBJ2-3, with 9 positions matching TRBD1. The V and J ends lost 6 bases and 3 bases, in that order; junction bases with no gene match: 4. This CDR3 spans 14 amino acids. Germline V gene lookup returns CDR1 ENHRY and CDR2 SYGVKD. DNA of the CDR3: TGTGCCATCAGGAGGGACAGGGCGACAGATACGCAGTATTTT. This gives the protein CAIRRDRATDTQYF.